Listed below are T cell receptor beta chains from one sample, sequenced in a study of T-cell memory formation after mild COVID-19. TCRdb ran MiXCR on the 5' RACE reads and lists one entry per CDR3 protein. The top ten clones hold around a fifth of a sample with 250,000 to 350,000 distinct CDR3 sequences, around 15% of them seen once. Sequences were obtained from PBMCs or a T cell subset sorted from them (not recorded which). These receptors all come from a young man who had mild COVID-19 (a few samples of this study predate the infection). Cell type and time point are not known. CDR3s include the opening cysteine and the closing phenylalanine or tryptophan. A D gene is named only where the DNA matches it firmly. For some rows the clone size is stated as once, few or many, or as a class when expanded; others skip it.

CASRGTDGANVLTF | TGTGCCAGCAGGGGGACAGACGGGGCCAACGTCCTGACTTTC | TRBV12-3/TRBV12-4 | many | TRBD1 | TRBJ2-6
CASSPDGARGGSPLHF | TGTGCCAGCAGCCCGGATGGGGCCAGGGGAGGTTCACCCCTCCACTTT | TRBV5-6 | few | . | TRBJ1-6
CASSLDVGNTEAFF | TGTGCCAGCAGCTTAGATGTGGGGAACACTGAAGCTTTCTTT | TRBV7-8 | . | . | TRBJ1-1
CASSAPLGGRTDTQYF | TGTGCCAGCAGCGCTCCTTTAGGGGGGAGGACAGATACGCAGTATTTT | TRBV7-9 | . | . | TRBJ2-3
CASSGVWGFTDTQYF | TGTGCCAGCAGTGGAGTCTGGGGATTCACAGATACGCAGTATTTT | TRBV12-3/TRBV12-4 | . | . | TRBJ2-3
CASSPRDSGANVLTF | TGTGCCAGCTCACCAAGGGATTCTGGGGCCAACGTCCTGACTTTC | TRBV18 | few | . | TRBJ2-6
CASRRVGATYEQYF | TGTGCCAGCAGGAGGGTTGGCGCAACCTACGAGCAGTACTTC | TRBV2 | few | . | TRBJ2-7
CASSLAPNQGANGNQPQHF | TGTGCCAGCAGCTTAGCCCCAAATCAGGGGGCGAATGGCAATCAGCCCCAGCATTTT | TRBV7-4 | . | TRBD1 | TRBJ1-5
CATSRTTQETQYF | TGTGCCACCAGCAGAACCACCCAAGAGACCCAGTACTTC | TRBV15 | few | . | TRBJ2-5
CASSSRVAYEQYF | TGTGCCAGCAGCTCACGGGTCGCATACGAGCAGTACTTC | TRBV7-2 | few | . | TRBJ2-7
CASSQDRGGQQDYEQYF | TGCGCCAGCAGCCAAGATCGCGGGGGGCAGCAGGACTACGAGCAGTACTTC | TRBV4-1 | few | TRBD2 | TRBJ2-7
CATRQNTEAFF | TGTGCCACGCGACAGAACACTGAAGCTTTCTTT | TRBV19 | . | . | TRBJ1-1
CASSSGTGSYEQYF | TGTGCCAGCTCATCCGGGACAGGGAGCTACGAGCAGTACTTC | TRBV18 | many | TRBD1 | TRBJ2-7
CASSQDGTSAYNEQFF | TGCGCCAGCAGCCAAGATGGGACTAGCGCCTACAATGAGCAGTTCTTC | TRBV4-3 | many | TRBD2 | TRBJ2-1
CSVEFPGNTEAFF | TGCAGCGTTGAATTTCCAGGGAACACTGAAGCTTTCTTT | TRBV29-1 | . | . | TRBJ1-1
CSAHSERTSGYNEQFF | TGCAGTGCTCATTCTGAACGGACTAGCGGCTACAATGAGCAGTTCTTC | TRBV20-1 | . | TRBD2 | TRBJ2-1
CASSPTRGGAGELFF | TGTGCCAGCAGCCCGACGAGGGGGGGGGCCGGGGAGCTGTTTTTT | TRBV7-3 | . | . | TRBJ2-2
CASSSGGDRIQYF | TGTGCCAGCAGCTCGGGGGGGGATAGGATTCAGTACTTC | TRBV7-9 | many | TRBD2 | TRBJ2-4
CASSIGAGFGYEQYF | TGTGCCAGCAGCATAGGGGCTGGGTTCGGCTACGAGCAGTACTTC | TRBV7-6 | . | . | TRBJ2-7
CASSQDISEGGYTF | TGCGCCAGCAGCCAAGATATCTCTGAGGGAGGCTACACCTTC | TRBV4-3 | many | . | TRBJ1-2
CSASGPPGAFF | TGCAGTGCTAGTGGCCCACCGGGAGCTTTCTTT | TRBV20-1 | few | . | TRBJ1-1
CSAVRPSQGAAQYF | TGCAGTGCTGTCCGACCCTCACAGGGGGCGGCCCAGTACTTC | TRBV20-1 | few | TRBD1 | TRBJ2-5
CSASSSGGAGVDTQYF | TGCAGTGCATCCTCCTCCGGGGGGGCCGGGGTAGATACGCAGTATTTT | TRBV20-1 | . | TRBD2 | TRBJ2-3
CASTEMNTGELFF | TGCGCCAGTACAGAAATGAACACCGGGGAGCTGTTTTTT | TRBV5-1 | few | . | TRBJ2-2
CASSLGARSSYNEQFF | TGCGCCAGCAGCTTGGGGGCAAGGAGCTCCTACAATGAGCAGTTCTTC | TRBV5-1 | . | . | TRBJ2-1
CASSLWERVGGRSSGNTIYF | TGTGCCAGCAGTTTATGGGAACGCGTGGGGGGCCGAAGCTCTGGAAACACCATATATTTT | TRBV28 | . | . | TRBJ1-3
CSARDLAGQFF | TGCAGTGCTAGAGATTTAGCGGGGCAGTTCTTC | TRBV20-1 | few | TRBD2 | TRBJ2-1
CASSRPREQADTEAFF | TGTGCCAGCAGCCGGCCCCGTGAACAGGCGGACACTGAAGCTTTCTTT | TRBV7-6 | few | . | TRBJ1-1
CASSIGGFGYGYTF | TGTGCCAGTAGTATAGGAGGTTTTGGATATGGCTACACCTTC | TRBV19 | . | . | TRBJ1-2
CASSTQDSLNTGELFF | TGCGCCAGCAGCACGCAGGACAGCCTGAACACCGGGGAGCTGTTTTTT | TRBV5-1 | few | . | TRBJ2-2
CASSSTGYTDTQYF | TGTGCCAGCAGCTCGACAGGCTACACAGATACGCAGTATTTT | TRBV5-4 | . | . | TRBJ2-3
CASSLDRGRSEAFF | TGCGCCAGCAGCTTGGACAGGGGGCGGTCTGAAGCTTTCTTT | TRBV5-1 | few | TRBD1 | TRBJ1-1